These 29 T cell receptor beta chains were all obtained from the same sample, sequenced in a study of blood T cell repertoires in COVID-19. The data were produced by immunoSEQ multiplex PCR, yet TCRdb's version contains in-frame clones alone and is incomplete. The profile covers 250,000 or so clones, with just under 90% appearing a single time and 4.1% taken by the ten largest. Sequences were obtained from PBMCs or T cells enriched from blood (not recorded which). The receptors stem from a young woman with acute COVID-19.

J is TRBJ2-1 and V is TRBV5-4; possible D gene TRBD2, 7 bases. The ends were cut back, 0 bases at V and 8 bases at J, with 9 bases in the middle. Germline lookup yields CDR1 SGHNT and CDR2 YYREEE (reference sequence). The CDR3 contains 13 residues. CDR3 nucleotide sequence: TGTGCCAGCAGCTTGGTAGGGGGGGATGAGCAGTTCTTC. This sequence encodes CASSLVGGDEQFF.

The V call is TRBV10-3, the J call TRBJ2-2; 7 positions match TRBD2. The ends lost 2 bases at V and 3 bases at J; junction bases unmatched: 6. The germline gives CDR1 ENHRY, CDR2 SYGVKD. This CDR3 has 16 amino acids. The CDR3, as DNA: TGTGCCATCAGTGAGCTGGATACTAGCGACACCGGGGAGCTGTTTTTT. Translated, it gives CAISELDTSDTGELFF.

The V call is TRBV12-3 or TRBV12-4, the J call TRBJ1-5; tentatively, D is TRBD1 (6 bases). The ends were cut back, 7 bases at V and 7 bases at J, with 14 bases in the middle. This CDR3 is 13 amino acids long. Here the CDR3 reads CASTRGGGQPQHF. The CDR3, as DNA: TGTGCCAGCACGAGAGGGGGGGGACAGCCCCAGCATTTT.

The J gene is TRBJ2-3, the V gene TRBV30, with TRBD1 matching 9 bases. The V gene's germline CDR1 is GTSNPN and CDR2 SVGIG (reference sequence). V lost 2 bases and J lost 2; bases outside the gene matches: 5. The CDR3 has 15 residues. CDR3 DNA sequence: TGTGCCTGGAGTAATGGACAGGGGAACACAGATACGCAGTATTTT. Translation: CAWSNGQGNTDTQYF.

The chain joins TRBV19 to TRBJ1-5; D is uncertain. The CDR3 is 12 amino acids. Trimming took 6 bases from V and 4 from J, leaving 7 bases between them. CDR1 and CDR2 from the germline V gene are LNHDA and SQIVND (reference sequence). CDR3: CASSDRNQPQHF. DNA of the CDR3: TGTGCCAGTAGCGATCGGAATCAGCCCCAGCATTTT.

The J gene is TRBJ2-7, the V gene TRBV2, with 9 nucleotides matching TRBD1. CDR3 length: 11 amino acids. Germline V gene data show CDR1 as SNHLY and CDR2 as FYNNEI. V trimming: 6 bases; J trimming: 12 bases; junction bases outside the gene matches: 6. CDR3: CASRDTGGMYF. In DNA form, the CDR3 reads TGTGCCAGCAGGGACACAGGGGGCATGTACTTC.

This rearrangement joins TRBV5-1 to TRBJ2-3; 8 positions agree with TRBD2. The CDR3 covers 15 residues. Germline CDR1 is SGHRS and CDR2 is YFSETQ. Germline trimming cut 7 bases from V and 0 bases from J; bases unmatched to any gene: 7. The CDR3, as DNA: TGCGCCAGCGGAGCGGGAGATCCTAGCACAGATACGCAGTATTTT. The encoded protein is CASGAGDPSTDTQYF.

To note about this clone: At the DNA level, this CDR3 is encoded by other sequences in the same sample as well. The rearrangement links TRBV5-1 to TRBJ1-6; TRBD1 matches 8 bases. The CDR3 contains 15 residues. CDR1 and CDR2 (germline): SGHRS, YFSETQ. V lost 4 bases and J lost 7; bases outside the gene matches: 7. The CDR3 loop is CASSPGQGGNSPLHF. CDR3 coding DNA: TGCGCCAGCAGCCCTGGACAGGGTGGAAATTCACCCCTCCACTTT. The whole variable domain, filled in from reference TRBV5-1 and TRBJ1-6, reads KAGVTQTPRYLIKTRGQQVTLSCSPISGHRSVSWYQQTPGQGLQFLFEYFSETQRNKGNFPGRFSGRQFSNSRSEMNVSTLELGDSALYLCASSPGQGGNSPLHFGNGTRLTVT.

The V gene is TRBV14, the J gene TRBJ2-3, with D perhaps TRBD1 (5 bases). The germline V and J ends were trimmed by 3 bases and 4 bases, with 20 bases remaining between them. The CDR3 spans 17 residues. The V gene's germline CDR1 is SGHDN and CDR2 FVKESK. CDR3 sequence: CASSHSPIITGADTQYF. As DNA, the CDR3 is TGTGCCAGCAGCCACTCGCCGATAATAACAGGTGCAGATACGCAGTATTTT. The whole variable domain, filled in from reference TRBV14 and TRBJ2-3, reads EAGVTQFPSHSVIEKGQTVTLRCDPISGHDNLYWYRRVMGKEIKFLLHFVKESKQDESGMPNNRFLAERTGGTYSTLKVQPAELEDSGVYFCASSHSPIITGADTQYFGPGTRLTVL.

This chain uses TRBV5-1 with TRBJ2-6, with D possibly matching TRBD2 (6 bases). This CDR3 region has 19 residues. The ends were cut back, 1 base at V and 0 bases at J, with 17 bases in the middle. Per germline, CDR1 SGHRS and CDR2 YFSETQ. The CDR3 DNA follows: TGCGCCAGCAGCTTGATTAGCGGCAGTGGGAGCTCTGGGGCCAACGTCCTGACTTTC. Its translation is CASSLISGSGSSGANVLTF. Full variable domain (rest looked up from reference TRBV5-1 and TRBJ2-6): KAGVTQTPRYLIKTRGQQVTLSCSPISGHRSVSWYQQTPGQGLQFLFEYFSETQRNKGNFPGRFSGRQFSNSRSEMNVSTLELGDSALYLCASSLISGSGSSGANVLTFGAGSRLTVL.

J is TRBJ2-1 and V is TRBV27; no clear D. The CDR3 is 12 amino acids. The germline gives CDR1 MNHEY, CDR2 SMNVEV (reference sequence). V was trimmed by 6 bases and J by 6 bases, leaving 9 bases between them. The CDR3 DNA sequence: TGTGCCAGCAGAGAACTTAGCAATGAGCAGTTCTTC. The encoded protein is CASRELSNEQFF.

This clone has just one count. V is TRBV13 and J is TRBJ2-7, with D possibly TRBD2 on 5 matching bases. The CDR3 runs 16 residues. V was clipped by 1 base and J by 4 bases, with 17 bases between them. Germline CDR1 and CDR2: PRHDT and FYEKMQ (reference sequence). CDR3 in amino acids: CASSLVTGSSNYEQYF. In DNA, the CDR3 is TGTGCCAGCAGCTTAGTTACGGGGTCTTCGAATTACGAGCAGTACTTC.

The chain joins TRBV7-9 to TRBJ2-7, with 10 nucleotides matching TRBD2. V was pared by 1 base and J by 3 bases, with 3 bases of the junction left unmatched. The length of the CDR3 is 15 residues. The germline V gene encodes CDR1 SEHNR and CDR2 FQNEAQ (reference sequence). CDR3 sequence: CASSLGSSGSYEQYF. DNA for the CDR3: TGTGCCAGCAGCTTAGGGTCTAGCGGGAGCTACGAGCAGTACTTC.

V gene TRBV6-5 combines with J gene TRBJ1-5, with TRBD1 matching over 9 bases. The J segment lost 14 bases and the V segment lost 7 bases, leaving 9 bases of the junction unmatched. CDR1 and CDR2 (germline): MNHEY, SVGAGI. CDR3 length: 12 residues. CDR3 nucleotides: TGTGCCAGCAAAAAGGGGGGACAGGGCGAGCATTTT. Translating it yields CASKKGGQGEHF.

The chain carries TRBV4-3 and TRBJ2-7; 7 bases agree with TRBD1. The ends lost 1 base at V and 5 bases at J; junction bases unmatched: 17. The CDR3 is 18 residues long. Germline CDR1 reads LGHNA; CDR2 reads YSLEER. CDR3 bases: TGCGCCAGCAGCCAAGTCTGGGCCATAGACAGGGCGATGGACGAGCAGTACTTC. This encodes CASSQVWAIDRAMDEQYF.

The chain recombines TRBV14 with TRBJ1-2, with a tentative D call TRBD1 (5 bases). The germline V and J ends were trimmed by 1 base and 0 bases, with 12 bases remaining between them. Germline V CDR1 and CDR2: SGHDN, FVKESK. This CDR3 is 16 amino acids long. The CDR3 reads CASSQVATGANYGYTF. The CDR3 region has the DNA TGTGCCAGCAGCCAAGTTGCCACAGGAGCTAACTATGGCTACACCTTC.

This clone was seen more than once but under ten times. V is TRBV18 and J is TRBJ2-7; 10 nucleotides line up with TRBD1. The germline V gene has CDR1 KGHSH and CDR2 LQKENI. Unmatched junction bases numbered 17, after V lost 5 bases and J lost 1 base. The CDR3 spans 19 residues. CDR3 DNA sequence: TGTGCCAGCTCAACGGTAGGGACAGGGGTTTTAGGCGGGTCCTACGAGCAGTACTTC. This sequence encodes CASSTVGTGVLGGSYEQYF.

V gene TRBV19 combines with J gene TRBJ2-7; TRBD1 might be the D (5 bases). This CDR3 is built from 17 residues. CDR1 is LNHDA and CDR2 is SQIVND in the germline V gene (reference sequence). Trimming took off 6 bases at V and 5 bases at J, with 26 bases between the two ends. The CDR3 DNA follows: TGTGCCAGTAGGGTCAGGGCAGACCCCCTCAAAGCGAACGAGCAGTACTTC. Translation: CASRVRADPLKANEQYF.

J is TRBJ2-3 and V is TRBV5-4; 8 positions match TRBD2. The CDR3 is 17 amino acids. Germline lookup yields CDR1 SGHNT and CDR2 YYREEE (reference sequence). The junction had 10 bases not matched to a gene; V was cut back by 3 bases and J by 1 base. CDR3 bases: TGTGCCAGCAGCTCTACGGGAGGGAGAGTCCGCACAGATACGCAGTATTTT. Its translation is CASSSTGGRVRTDTQYF.

The gene calls are TRBV19 and TRBJ2-1; 14 bases are shared with TRBD2. Germline assignment: CDR1 LNHDA and CDR2 SQIVND (reference sequence). The CDR3 sequence is 19 residues long. Trimming at V came to 5 bases and at J to 1 base, leaving 10 bases not matched to a gene. CDR3 in DNA: TGTGCCAGTAGTGAAGGGACTAGCGGGAGACATCCTTCCTACAATGAGCAGTTCTTC. Translating it yields CASSEGTSGRHPSYNEQFF.

The J gene is TRBJ1-5, the V gene TRBV28; 7 positions agree with TRBD1. This CDR3 is 13 amino acids long. CDR1 is MDHEN, CDR2 SYDVKM, per germline. The J segment lost 5 bases and the V segment lost 8 bases, leaving 6 bases of the junction unmatched. The CDR3 nucleotides read TGTGCCAGCTCAACAGGGGATCATCAGCCCCAGCATTTT. It is translated as CASSTGDHQPQHF.

The rearrangement links TRBV28 to TRBJ2-7, with D possibly TRBD2 on 6 matching bases. CDR3 size: 15 residues. Germline V gives CDR1 MDHEN, CDR2 SYDVKM. V lost 6 bases to trimming and J lost 3 bases, with 18 bases between them. The CDR3 region is CASSSLSGAIYEQYF. As DNA, the CDR3 is TGTGCCAGCAGCAGTTTGTCGGGAGCCATCTACGAGCAGTACTTC.

The chain links TRBV11-2 to TRBJ2-7; weak D call: TRBD2 (7 bases). CDR3 size: 13 residues. Per the germline V gene, CDR1 is SGHAT and CDR2 is FQNNGV. Trimming shortened V by 2 bases and J by 6 bases, and 11 bases separated the two germline ends. This CDR3 is CASSLTGGPEQYF. The DNA for the CDR3 is TGTGCCAGCAGCTTAACGGGGGGCCCCGAGCAGTACTTC.

This clone was detected a few times. This chain links TRBV7-3 with TRBJ2-2, with 11 nucleotides matching TRBD2. The CDR3 totals 16 residues. Germline V gene lookup returns CDR1 SGHTA and CDR2 FQGTGA. With 4 bases clipped from V and 1 base from J, the junction kept 2 bases outside the gene matches. CDR3 residues: CASSSTSGKNTGELFF. The CDR3 bases are TGTGCCAGCAGCTCGACTAGCGGGAAGAACACCGGGGAGCTGTTTTTT.

The genes are TRBV18 and TRBJ2-5; 9 bases are a match to TRBD1. Germline CDR1 reads KGHSH; CDR2 reads LQKENI. The CDR3 consists of 16 residues. V lost 6 bases and J lost 5; bases outside the gene matches: 13. CDR3 bases: TGTGCCAGCTCCCCGATGGACAGGGGAAGTTGGGAGACCCAGTACTTC. Its translation is CASSPMDRGSWETQYF.

The genes are TRBV18 and TRBJ1-4; a possible D gene is TRBD1 (6 bases). Germline V gives CDR1 KGHSH, CDR2 LQKENI. The CDR3 contains 15 residues. The V gene lost 5 bases and the J gene lost 0 bases, with 10 bases spanning the gap. In DNA, the CDR3 is TGTGCCAGCTCATACAGGGTATCAACTAATGAAAAACTGTTTTTT. This encodes CASSYRVSTNEKLFF. Full variable domain (missing parts from reference TRBV18 and TRBJ1-4): NAGVMQNPRHLVRRRGQEARLRCSPMKGHSHVYWYRQLPEEGLKFMVYLQKENIIDESGMPKERFSAEFPKEGPSILRIQQVVRGDSAAYFCASSYRVSTNEKLFFGSGTQLSVL.

The rearrangement uses TRBV5-1 and TRBJ2-1; 8 nucleotides match TRBD2. The V segment lost 4 bases and the J segment 4 bases; nucleotides outside the gene matches: 7. The CDR3 extends over 15 amino acids. CDR1 is SGHRS, CDR2 YFSETQ, per germline. CDR3 DNA sequence: TGCGCCAGCAGCGATACGGGAGGGGGTTACAATGAGCAGTTCTTC. Residues: CASSDTGGGYNEQFF.

This clone was detected only a few times. The rearrangement links TRBV15 to TRBJ1-2; D is unresolved. V shed 0 bases and J shed 4 bases, with 9 bases lying between them. CDR1 and CDR2 (germline): LNHNV, YYDKDF (reference sequence). The CDR3 extends over 14 amino acids. The CDR3 spells CATSRDNFGYGYTF. CDR3 DNA: TGTGCCACCAGCAGAGATAACTTCGGCTATGGCTACACCTTC. The variable domain in full, completed from reference TRBV15 and TRBJ1-2, reads DAMVIQNPRYQVTQFGKPVTLSCSQTLNHNVMYWYQQKSSQAPKLLFHYYDKDFNNEADTPDNFQSRRPNTSFCFLDIRSPGLGDTAMYLCATSRDNFGYGYTFGSGTRLTVV.

The chain is built from TRBV29-1 and TRBJ1-4; D possibly corresponds to TRBD1 (6 bases). Looked up from germline, CDR1 is SQVTM and CDR2 is ANQGSEA. Trimming left V 4 bases short and J 2 bases short, with 14 bases between. This CDR3 is 15 amino acids long. The CDR3 spells CSVGTGLSTNEKLFF. The DNA of the CDR3 is TGCAGCGTTGGTACAGGGCTCTCGACTAATGAAAAACTGTTTTTT.